This T cell receptor beta chain originates from a study of shared clonotypes between healthy human individuals. CDR3 length: 15 residues. Germline CDR1 and CDR2: SGHVS and FQNEAQ. The germline V and J ends were trimmed by 4 bases and 6 bases, with 19 bases remaining between them. For this clone: Its target is unknown.

Overall study findings and caveats: Donor scarcity curtailed the genetic and exposure-history diversity represented herein.

Method: immunoSEQ multiplex PCR; TCRdb's copy keeps in-frame clones and lacks some. The sample has approximately 500,000 clones, 79% seen once. Source material: PBMCs. This chain joins TRBV7-8 and TRBJ2-7, with D perhaps TRBD2 (6 bases). This clonotype was obtained from a woman aged 40 to 49 in good health. Some clones in this sample may be carry-over from other donors' samples. CDR3 bases: TGTGCCAGCAGCTCCCATCGCGGGACTTACGGCGAGCAGTACTTC. Its protein is CASSSHRGTYGEQYF.